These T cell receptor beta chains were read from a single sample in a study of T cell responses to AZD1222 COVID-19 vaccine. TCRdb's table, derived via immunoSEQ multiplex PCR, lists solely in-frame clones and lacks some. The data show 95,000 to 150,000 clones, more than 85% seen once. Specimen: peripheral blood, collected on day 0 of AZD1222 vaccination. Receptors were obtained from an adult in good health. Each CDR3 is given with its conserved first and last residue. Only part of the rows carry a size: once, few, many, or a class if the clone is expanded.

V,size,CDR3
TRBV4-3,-,CASSQRGEHLTDTQYF
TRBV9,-,CASNPSGAGALGDTQYF
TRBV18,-,CASSPDPSGGYTF
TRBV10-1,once,CASTRLAQETQYF
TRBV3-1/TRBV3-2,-,CASSPQTGTFGYTF
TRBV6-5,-,CASSHPGSQETQYF
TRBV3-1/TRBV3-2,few,CASSQAANSPLHF
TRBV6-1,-,CASSEADSWSPPSSGNTIYF
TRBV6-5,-,CASSFDSSGYTF
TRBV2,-,CASSASAGDTYNEQFF
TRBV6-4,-,CASSDSRPAEQYF
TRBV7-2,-,CASSLVGWDSYEQYF
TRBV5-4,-,CASSSTGGSYEQYF
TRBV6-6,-,CASSLQGTIGEQYF
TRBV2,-,CASSVQGRYEQYF
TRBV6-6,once,CASSDRTGRNQPQHF
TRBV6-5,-,CASRNPSGVEKLFF
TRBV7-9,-,CASSLVQGAYEQYF
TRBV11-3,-,CASSLYWTGGSYEQYF
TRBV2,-,CASTPDRGDGYTF
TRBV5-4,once,CASSLSQGAGLYGYTF
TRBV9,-,CASSPSGTSFTYEQYF
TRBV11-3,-,CASSLDLWTGADTQYF
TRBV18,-,CASSILQVSGANVLTF
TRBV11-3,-,CASSQEARYNEQFF
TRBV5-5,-,CASSSGDRGYGYTF
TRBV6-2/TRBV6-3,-,CASSYRAEVTEAFF
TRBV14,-,CASSQEWADTQYF
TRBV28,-,CASSLLGTSEKEQFF
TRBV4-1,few,CASSPSTPYEQYF
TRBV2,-,CASSPGGRGTEAFF
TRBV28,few,CASRPTRGGGSTQYF
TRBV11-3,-,CASSLMGGGGRQYF
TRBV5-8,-,CASSLWTGGHTGELFF
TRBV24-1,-,CATRDMTGNQPQHF
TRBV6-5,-,CASSPLSGPGPQHF
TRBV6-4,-,CASSDSRQGNTGELFF
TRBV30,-,CAWSQTGLPNEKLFF
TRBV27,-,CASSPITRGRAADTQYF
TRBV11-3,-,CASSPKGSAYDTGELFF